Following are 7 T cell receptor beta chains from one sample sequenced in a study of blood T cell repertoires in COVID-19. The repertoire was sequenced with immunoSEQ multiplex PCR; TCRdb's copy has only in-frame clones and lacks some. The table shows 70,000 or so clones, with about 80% occurring only once. Sequenced material: peripheral blood. The receptors derive from a human donor in a cohort sampled during active COVID-19.

The chain has TRBV5-4 and TRBJ2-5; 8 bases align to TRBD2. CDR1 SGHNT and CDR2 YYREEE come from the germline V gene (reference sequence). The CDR3 loop spans 17 amino acids. J gave up 2 bases and V 0 bases, and 9 bases lay outside the gene matches. CDR3 sequence: CASSLGGSGARQETQYF. The DNA for the CDR3 is TGTGCCAGCAGCTTGGGGGGTAGCGGGGCCAGACAAGAGACCCAGTACTTC.

The chain links TRBV19 to TRBJ2-1; 16 bases map to TRBD2. The germline V gene has CDR1 LNHDA and CDR2 SQIVND (reference sequence). The CDR3 covers 18 residues. The V segment lost 3 bases and the J segment 9 bases; nucleotides outside the gene matches: 11. The CDR3 reads CASSINAGTSGRAVEQFF. The CDR3 DNA is TGTGCCAGTAGTATTAATGCGGGGACTAGCGGGAGGGCCGTTGAGCAGTTCTTC.

This clone was picked up one time. The chain uses TRBV20-1 and TRBJ2-7, with a possible D match to TRBD2 (5 bases). The CDR3 totals 10 residues. Trimming pared 3 bases from V and 5 bases from J, leaving 5 bases between. Germline V gene lookup returns CDR1 DFQATT and CDR2 SNEGSKA (reference sequence). The CDR3 sequence is CSASGNEQYF. The CDR3 bases are TGCAGTGCTAGCGGGAACGAGCAGTACTTC.

The chain uses TRBV6-1 and TRBJ1-1; 12 positions match TRBD1. Unmatched junction bases numbered 6, after V lost 3 bases and J lost 1 base. This CDR3 is built from 17 residues. CDR1 and CDR2 (germline): MNHNS, SASEGT. In nucleotides, the CDR3 is TGTGCCAGCAGTGAGGGGACAGGGGGCTTGGGGAACACTGAAGCTTTCTTT. This encodes CASSEGTGGLGNTEAFF.

The chain joins TRBV5-1 to TRBJ1-1, with TRBD1 matching over 8 bases. The germline V gene has CDR1 SGHRS and CDR2 YFSETQ. Trimming removed 4 bases from V and 3 bases from J; junction bases left unmatched: 8. The CDR3 loop spans 15 amino acids. The CDR3 region has the DNA TGCGCCAGCAGCCCCTCAGGGGGCGCCCACACTGAAGCTTTCTTT. This gives the protein CASSPSGGAHTEAFF. Drawing the rest from reference TRBV5-1 and TRBJ1-1, the complete variable domain is KAGVTQTPRYLIKTRGQQVTLSCSPISGHRSVSWYQQTPGQGLQFLFEYFSETQRNKGNFPGRFSGRQFSNSRSEMNVSTLELGDSALYLCASSPSGGAHTEAFFGQGTRLTVV.

The chain combines TRBV27 with TRBJ2-7; TRBD2 matches at 7 bases. Germline CDR1 reads MNHEY; CDR2 reads SMNVEV (reference sequence). Losses at the gene ends were 2 bases for V and 6 bases for J; bases not matched to a gene: 7. The CDR3 runs to 14 residues. CDR3: CASSLRREPGEQYF. The CDR3, as DNA: TGTGCCAGCAGTTTAAGGCGGGAGCCGGGCGAGCAGTACTTC.

This clone was seen only a few times. The rearrangement joins TRBV27 to TRBJ2-7; 11 bases are a match to TRBD2. Germline loops: CDR1 MNHEY, CDR2 SMNVEV (reference sequence). This CDR3 has 13 residues. V lost 8 bases, J lost 8 bases, and 8 bases stayed unmatched. CDR3 region: CASQTSGGRKQYF. Here the CDR3 DNA reads TGTGCCAGCCAAACTAGCGGGGGCCGGAAGCAGTACTTC.